Described below is a single T cell receptor (beta chain) sequence and its context. TCRdb's copy holds only in-frame clones and misses some; the assay was immunoSEQ multiplex PCR. The sample lists 80,000 or so clones, 80% to 90% occurring once. Stated time point: blood 4 weeks post-SBRT, at nephrectomy. The treatment here: 15 Gy SBRT to primary tumor, nephrectomy 4 weeks later. This entry comes from a study of radiation and T cells in renal cell carcinoma. Trimming shortened V by 10 bases and J by 8 bases, and 17 bases separated the two germline ends. CDR3 length: 12 residues. Germline V gene lookup returns CDR1 MDHEN and CDR2 SYDVKM.

V and J are TRBV28 and TRBJ1-2, with D perhaps TRBD1 (6 bases). The source is an older woman with renal cell carcinoma. Sequencing was performed on blood, taken from a patient whose treatment included radiotherapy and nephrectomy. CDR3 amino acids: CATKGVLNGYTF. The CDR3 DNA reads as TGTGCCACCAAGGGGGTTTTAAACGGCTACACCTTC.